The clone carrying this T cell receptor (beta chain) was detected ten times or more. The data stem from a study of HIV-infected patients and healthy controls. Study-wide context: Early therapy brought no consistent CD8 count shift, though the CD4:CD8 ratio rose a little.

Antiretroviral therapy had run roughly three months, about 14 weeks, before follow-up blood collection. No cell fractionation was done, so the repertoire covers all unsorted peripheral blood T cells. Reverse transcription used 450 to 650 ng RNA and constant-region primers for alpha and beta. Separate chain-specific third strand synthesis with multiplexing indices produced the alpha and beta libraries. MiXCR was run by TCRdb on the 5' RACE reads, yielding one entry per CDR3 protein. Of roughly 14,000 distinct CDR3 sequences listed, roughly an eighth were seen once; the top ten hold roughly 40%. This sequence originates from an adult with HIV infection. The donor label of this sample is uncertain. Sample: blood, taken during antiretroviral therapy.

The CDR3 sequence: CANSDRKEQPQHF. Here the CDR3 DNA reads TGTGCCAACTCGGACAGGAAGGAACAGCCCCAGCATTTT. The chain recombines TRBV28 with TRBJ1-5, with 7 bases fitting TRBD1. J gave up 7 bases and V 10 bases, and 10 bases lay outside the gene matches. Germline V gene lookup returns CDR1 MDHEN and CDR2 SYDVKM. This CDR3 spans 13 amino acids.